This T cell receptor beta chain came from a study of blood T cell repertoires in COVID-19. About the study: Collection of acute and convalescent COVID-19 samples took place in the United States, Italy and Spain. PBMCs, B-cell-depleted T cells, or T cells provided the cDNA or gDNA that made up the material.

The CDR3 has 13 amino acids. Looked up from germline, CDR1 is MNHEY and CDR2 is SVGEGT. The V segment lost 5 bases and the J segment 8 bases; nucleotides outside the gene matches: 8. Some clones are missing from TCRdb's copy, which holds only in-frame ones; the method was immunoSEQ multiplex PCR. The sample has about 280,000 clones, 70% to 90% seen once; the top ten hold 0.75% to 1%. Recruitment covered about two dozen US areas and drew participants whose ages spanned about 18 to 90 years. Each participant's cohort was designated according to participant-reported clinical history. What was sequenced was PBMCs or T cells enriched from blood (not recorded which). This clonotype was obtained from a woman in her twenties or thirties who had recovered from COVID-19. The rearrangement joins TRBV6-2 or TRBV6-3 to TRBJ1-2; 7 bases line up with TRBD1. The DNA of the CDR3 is TGTGCCAGCAGTCTACAGGGGAGTAGGGGCTACACCTTC. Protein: CASSLQGSRGYTF.